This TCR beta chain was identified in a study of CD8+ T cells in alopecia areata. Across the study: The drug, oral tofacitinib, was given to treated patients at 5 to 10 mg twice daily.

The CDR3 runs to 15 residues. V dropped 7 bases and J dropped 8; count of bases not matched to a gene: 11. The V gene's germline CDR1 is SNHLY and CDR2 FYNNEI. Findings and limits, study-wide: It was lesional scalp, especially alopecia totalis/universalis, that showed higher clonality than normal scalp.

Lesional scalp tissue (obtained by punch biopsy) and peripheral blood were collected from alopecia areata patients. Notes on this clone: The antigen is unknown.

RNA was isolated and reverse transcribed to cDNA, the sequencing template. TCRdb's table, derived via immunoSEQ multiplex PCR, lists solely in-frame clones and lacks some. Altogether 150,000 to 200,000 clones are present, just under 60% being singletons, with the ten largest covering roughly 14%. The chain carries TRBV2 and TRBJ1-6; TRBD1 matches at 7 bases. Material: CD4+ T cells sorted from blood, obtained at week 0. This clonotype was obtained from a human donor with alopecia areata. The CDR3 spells CASNLAGGWDSPLHF. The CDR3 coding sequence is TGTGCCAGCAATCTGGCAGGGGGTTGGGATTCACCCCTCCACTTT.